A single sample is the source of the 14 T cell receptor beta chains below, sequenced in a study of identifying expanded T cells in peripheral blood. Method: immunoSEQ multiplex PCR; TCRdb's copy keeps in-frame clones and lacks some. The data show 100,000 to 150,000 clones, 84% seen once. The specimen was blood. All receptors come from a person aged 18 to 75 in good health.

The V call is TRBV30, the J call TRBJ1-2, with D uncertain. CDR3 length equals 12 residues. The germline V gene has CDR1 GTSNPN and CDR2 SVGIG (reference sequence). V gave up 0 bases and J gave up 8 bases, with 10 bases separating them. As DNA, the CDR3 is TGTGCCTGGAGTGTATCCGAGGGCGGCTACACCTTC. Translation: CAWSVSEGGYTF.

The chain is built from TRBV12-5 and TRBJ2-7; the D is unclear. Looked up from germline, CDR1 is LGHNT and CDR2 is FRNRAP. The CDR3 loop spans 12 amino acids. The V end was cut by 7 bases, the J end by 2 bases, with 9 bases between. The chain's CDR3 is CASAEVAYEQYF. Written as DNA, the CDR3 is TGTGCTAGTGCCGAGGTAGCCTACGAGCAGTACTTC.

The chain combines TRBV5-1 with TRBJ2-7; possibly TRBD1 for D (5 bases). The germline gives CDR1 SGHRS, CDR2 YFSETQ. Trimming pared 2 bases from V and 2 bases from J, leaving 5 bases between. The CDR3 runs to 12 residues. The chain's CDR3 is CASSLQAYEQYF. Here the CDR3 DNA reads TGCGCCAGCAGCTTACAGGCCTACGAGCAGTACTTC.

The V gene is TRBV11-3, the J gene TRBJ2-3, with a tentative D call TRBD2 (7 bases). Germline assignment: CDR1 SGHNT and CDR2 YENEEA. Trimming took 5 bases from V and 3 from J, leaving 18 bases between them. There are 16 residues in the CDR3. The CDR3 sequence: CASSTSQGRGTDTQYF. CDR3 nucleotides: TGTGCCAGCAGCACATCCCAGGGGCGGGGGACAGATACGCAGTATTTT.

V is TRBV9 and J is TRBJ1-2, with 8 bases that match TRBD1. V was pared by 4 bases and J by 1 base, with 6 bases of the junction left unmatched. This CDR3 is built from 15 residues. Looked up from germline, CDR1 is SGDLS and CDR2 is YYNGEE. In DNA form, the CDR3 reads TGTGCCAGCAGCCTCGACAGGGGAAATAACTATGGCTACACCTTC. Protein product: CASSLDRGNNYGYTF.

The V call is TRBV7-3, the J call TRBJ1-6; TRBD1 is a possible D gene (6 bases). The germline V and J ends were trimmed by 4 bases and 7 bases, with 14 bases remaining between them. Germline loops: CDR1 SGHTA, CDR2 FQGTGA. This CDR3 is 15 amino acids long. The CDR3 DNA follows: TGTGCCAGCAGCTCGACGGACAGCTTAAATTCACCCCTCCACTTT. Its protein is CASSSTDSLNSPLHF.

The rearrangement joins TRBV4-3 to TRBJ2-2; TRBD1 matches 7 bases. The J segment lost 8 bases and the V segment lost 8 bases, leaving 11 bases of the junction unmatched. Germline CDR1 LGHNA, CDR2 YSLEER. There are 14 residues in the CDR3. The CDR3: CASRDRVRSGELFF. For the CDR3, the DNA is TGCGCCAGCCGCGACAGGGTTCGCTCTGGGGAGCTGTTTTTT.

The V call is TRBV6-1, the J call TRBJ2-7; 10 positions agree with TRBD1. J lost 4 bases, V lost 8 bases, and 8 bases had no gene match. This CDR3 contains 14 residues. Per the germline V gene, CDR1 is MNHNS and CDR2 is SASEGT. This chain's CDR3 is CASQLGQGGYEQYF. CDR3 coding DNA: TGTGCCAGCCAATTAGGACAGGGGGGTTACGAGCAGTACTTC.

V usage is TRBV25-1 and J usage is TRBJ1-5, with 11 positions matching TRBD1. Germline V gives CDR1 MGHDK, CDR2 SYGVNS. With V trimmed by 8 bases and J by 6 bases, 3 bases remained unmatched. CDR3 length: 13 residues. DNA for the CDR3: TGTGCCAGCGGACAGGGGGCGTCTCAGCCCCAGCATTTT. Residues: CASGQGASQPQHF.

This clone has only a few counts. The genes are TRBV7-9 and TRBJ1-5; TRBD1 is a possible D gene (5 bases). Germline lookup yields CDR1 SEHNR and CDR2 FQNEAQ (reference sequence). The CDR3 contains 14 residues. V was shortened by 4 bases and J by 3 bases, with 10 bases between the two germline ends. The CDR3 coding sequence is TGTGCCAGCAGCTCGACAGCTAACAATCAGCCCCAGCATTTT. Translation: CASSSTANNQPQHF.

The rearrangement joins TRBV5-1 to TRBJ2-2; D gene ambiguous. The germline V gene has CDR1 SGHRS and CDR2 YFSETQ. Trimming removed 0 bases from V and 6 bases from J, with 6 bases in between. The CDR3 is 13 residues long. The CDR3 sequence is CASSLVDAGELFF. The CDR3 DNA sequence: TGCGCCAGCAGCTTGGTCGATGCCGGGGAGCTGTTTTTT.

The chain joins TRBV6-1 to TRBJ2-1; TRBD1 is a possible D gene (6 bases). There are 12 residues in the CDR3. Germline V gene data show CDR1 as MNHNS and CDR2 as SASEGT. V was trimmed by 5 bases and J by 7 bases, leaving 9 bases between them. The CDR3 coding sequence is TGTGCCAGCAGTAAACAGGGTAATGAGCAGTTCTTC. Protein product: CASSKQGNEQFF.

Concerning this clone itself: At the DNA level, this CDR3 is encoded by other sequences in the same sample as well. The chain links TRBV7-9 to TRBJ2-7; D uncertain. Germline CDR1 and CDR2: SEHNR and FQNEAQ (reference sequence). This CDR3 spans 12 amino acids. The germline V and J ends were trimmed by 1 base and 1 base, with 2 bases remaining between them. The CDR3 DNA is TGTGCCAGCAGCTTAGGGTCCTACGAGCAGTACTTC. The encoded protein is CASSLGSYEQYF.

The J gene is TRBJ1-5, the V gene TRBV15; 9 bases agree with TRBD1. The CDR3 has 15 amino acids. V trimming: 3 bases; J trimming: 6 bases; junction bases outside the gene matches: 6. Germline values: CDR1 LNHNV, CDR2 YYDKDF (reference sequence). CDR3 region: CATSRGDREFQPQHF. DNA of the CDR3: TGTGCCACCAGCAGGGGGGACAGGGAATTTCAGCCCCAGCATTTT.